These T cell receptor beta chains were read from a single sample in a study of T cells in Graves' hyperthyroidism and ophthalmopathy. One entry per CDR3 protein results from TCRdb running MiXCR on the multiplex PCR reads. In the table there are about 290,000 distinct CDR3 sequences, roughly an eighth of which are singletons. Material: blood. These receptor sequences come from a woman aged 40-49 years with Graves' hyperthyroidism. Each CDR3 is given without its conserved first and last residue.

J gene	V gene	CDR3 protein
TRBJ2-7	TRBV11-2	ASSLIAGIHEQY
TRBJ1-5	TRBV6-1	ASSEGRQPLAGHSNQPQH
TRBJ1-4	TRBV20-1	SDYRGEFVFEKLF
TRBJ2-7	TRBV30	AWRRQGGIYEQY
TRBJ1-6	TRBV7-3	ASSSTGGNSPLH
TRBJ2-2	TRBV7-6	ASSWGVASNTGELF
TRBJ2-3	TRBV10-3	ASNVAGSSTDTQY
TRBJ2-7	TRBV28	ASSPASGAYEQY
TRBJ2-7	TRBV29-1	SVTGTSGGWEQY
TRBJ2-1	TRBV20-1	SAPSGSTSYNEQF
TRBJ1-5	TRBV5-5	ASSAAGIGNQPQH
TRBJ2-1	TRBV20-1	SARDFGQGSYNEQF
TRBJ2-3	TRBV2	ARTARGQTNDTQY
TRBJ1-2	TRBV9	ASSGLGDRSYT
TRBJ2-5	TRBV20-1	SQRGLAGSQETQY
TRBJ2-7	TRBV12-3/TRBV12-4	ASADGNSYEQY
TRBJ2-7	TRBV4-1	ASSQVYRSYEQY
TRBJ2-1	TRBV24-1	ATSVTSGSLAHNEQF
TRBJ1-2	TRBV24-1	ATSDSHPGGADYGYT
TRBJ2-5	TRBV12-3/TRBV12-4	ASSRDRTEPNQY
TRBJ2-5	TRBV3-1	ASSRYLGLAGAQETQY
TRBJ2-7	TRBV7-9	ASSPRGGEQY
TRBJ2-7	TRBV9	ASSGGRLAGAHEQY
TRBJ1-2	TRBV7-8	ASSFRRQGSYGYT
TRBJ2-4	TRBV18	ASSPEGQRIY
TRBJ2-3	TRBV5-1	ASRGTGSGDTQY
TRBJ2-7	TRBV7-9	ASSLGRTGEQY
TRBJ2-3	TRBV28	ASRRDGVGDTQY
TRBJ2-2	TRBV24-1	ATSDLMRGPNTGELF
TRBJ2-1	TRBV20-1	SARDLSSGWGFHEQF
TRBJ2-2	TRBV11-2	ASSLNRNGELF
TRBJ2-6	TRBV7-2	ASRAGVASGRRGANVLT
TRBJ1-1	TRBV20-1	SARDLGTGGTEAF
TRBJ2-7	TRBV3-1	ASGASGYEQY
TRBJ2-7	TRBV3-1	ASSQAREQY
TRBJ1-6	TRBV28	ASSWISKNSPLH
TRBJ2-2	TRBV28	ASSGTSGTGELF
TRBJ1-1	TRBV29-1	SVVGGGTEAF
TRBJ2-7	TRBV6-1	ASSRGSGYEQY
TRBJ2-3	TRBV13	ASSSLRYDPGLAGPGDTQY
TRBJ2-7	TRBV30	AWSLSGSYEQY
TRBJ2-7	TRBV7-3	ASNPGLAGDSYEQY
TRBJ1-2	TRBV29-1	SVGDREVGYT
TRBJ2-1	TRBV12-3/TRBV12-4	ASRILGRGDEQF
TRBJ2-1	TRBV18	ASSPPGDEQF
TRBJ2-5	TRBV24-1	ATSDLGGRNQETQY
TRBJ2-7	TRBV20-1	SASGASYEQY
TRBJ2-1	TRBV18	ASSPSVYNEQF
TRBJ1-2	TRBV20-1	SAHPQGLAGYT
TRBJ2-7	TRBV6-1	ASSGQGLGGQY
TRBJ1-3	TRBV7-9	ASSLSSRTPGNTIY